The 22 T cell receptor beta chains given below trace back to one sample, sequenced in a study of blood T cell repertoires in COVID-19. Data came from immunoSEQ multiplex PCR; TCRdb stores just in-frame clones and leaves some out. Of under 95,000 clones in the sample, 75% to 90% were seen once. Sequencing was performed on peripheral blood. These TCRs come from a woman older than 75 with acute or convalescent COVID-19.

CDR3 region: CASSQEGGVGQPQHF. The CDR3 nucleotides read TGTGCCAGCAGCCAAGAGGGAGGGGTCGGGCAGCCCCAGCATTTT. The V call is TRBV3-1 (or the pseudogene TRBV3-2), the J call TRBJ1-5; D is possibly TRBD1 (5 bases). The CDR3 has 15 amino acids. V lost 0 bases and J lost 7, with 13 bases in between. CDR1 and CDR2 (germline): LGHDT, YNNKEL (reference sequence).

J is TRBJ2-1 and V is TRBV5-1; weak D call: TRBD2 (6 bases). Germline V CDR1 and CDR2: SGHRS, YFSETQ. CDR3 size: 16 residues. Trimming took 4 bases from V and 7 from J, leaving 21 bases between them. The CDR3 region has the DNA TGCGCCAGCAGCCCCCGAGGGGCGGGGTCCGAAAATGAGCAGTTCTTC. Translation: CASSPRGAGSENEQFF. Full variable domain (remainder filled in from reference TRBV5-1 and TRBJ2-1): KAGVTQTPRYLIKTRGQQVTLSCSPISGHRSVSWYQQTPGQGLQFLFEYFSETQRNKGNFPGRFSGRQFSNSRSEMNVSTLELGDSALYLCASSPRGAGSENEQFFGPGTRLTVL.

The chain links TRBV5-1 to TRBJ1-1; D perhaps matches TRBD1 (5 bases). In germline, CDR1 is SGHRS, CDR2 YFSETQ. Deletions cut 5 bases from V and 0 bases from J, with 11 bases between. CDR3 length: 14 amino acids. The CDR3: CASSRWGVNTEAFF. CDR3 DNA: TGCGCCAGCAGTCGGTGGGGCGTGAACACTGAAGCTTTCTTT.

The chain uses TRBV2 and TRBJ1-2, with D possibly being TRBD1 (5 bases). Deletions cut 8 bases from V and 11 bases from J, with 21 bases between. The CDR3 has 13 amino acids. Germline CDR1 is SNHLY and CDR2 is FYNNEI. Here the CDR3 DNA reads TGTGCCAGCGGCCTTAGGGGCTTGACTGGATACACCTTC. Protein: CASGLRGLTGYTF.

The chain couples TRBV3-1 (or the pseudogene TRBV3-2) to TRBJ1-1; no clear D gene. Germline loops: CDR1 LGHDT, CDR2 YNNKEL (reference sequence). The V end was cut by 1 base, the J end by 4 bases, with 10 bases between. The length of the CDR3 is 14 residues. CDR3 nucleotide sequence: TGTGCCAGCAGCCAAGGGGGAGTGGCCACTGAAGCTTTCTTT. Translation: CASSQGGVATEAFF.

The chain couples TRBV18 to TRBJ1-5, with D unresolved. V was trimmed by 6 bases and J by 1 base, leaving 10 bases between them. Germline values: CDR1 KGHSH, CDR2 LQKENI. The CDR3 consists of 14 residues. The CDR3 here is CASSAGESNQPQHF. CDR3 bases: TGTGCCAGCTCGGCGGGAGAGAGCAATCAGCCCCAGCATTTT.

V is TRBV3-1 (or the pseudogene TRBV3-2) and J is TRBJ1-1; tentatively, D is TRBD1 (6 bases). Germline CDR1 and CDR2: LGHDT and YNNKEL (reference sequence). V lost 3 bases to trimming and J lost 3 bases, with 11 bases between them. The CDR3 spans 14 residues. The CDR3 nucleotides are TGTGCCAGCAGCCAGGGGGCGATCGACACTGAAGCTTTCTTT. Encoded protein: CASSQGAIDTEAFF.

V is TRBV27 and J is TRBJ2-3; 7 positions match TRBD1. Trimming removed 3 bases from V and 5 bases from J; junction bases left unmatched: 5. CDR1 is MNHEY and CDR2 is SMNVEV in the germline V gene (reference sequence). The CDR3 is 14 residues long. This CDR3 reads CASSFRTGQDTQYF. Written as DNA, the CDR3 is TGTGCCAGCAGTTTCCGGACAGGTCAAGATACGCAGTATTTT.

The CDR3 bases are TGTGCCAGCAGCGAAGACAGCAGTTCATACAATGAGCAGTTCTTC. Translating gives CASSEDSSSYNEQFF. V and J are TRBV7-8 and TRBJ2-1; D is possibly TRBD1 (5 bases). Germline CDR1 is SGHVS and CDR2 is FQNEAQ. This CDR3 comprises 15 residues. V lost 5 bases and J lost 4, with 15 bases in between.

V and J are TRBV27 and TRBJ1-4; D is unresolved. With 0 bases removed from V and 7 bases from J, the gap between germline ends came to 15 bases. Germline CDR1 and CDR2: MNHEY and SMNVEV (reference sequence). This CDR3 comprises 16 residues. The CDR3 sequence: CASSLSARRGLEKLFF. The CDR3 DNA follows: TGTGCCAGCAGTTTATCGGCCAGGAGAGGGCTTGAAAAACTGTTTTTT.

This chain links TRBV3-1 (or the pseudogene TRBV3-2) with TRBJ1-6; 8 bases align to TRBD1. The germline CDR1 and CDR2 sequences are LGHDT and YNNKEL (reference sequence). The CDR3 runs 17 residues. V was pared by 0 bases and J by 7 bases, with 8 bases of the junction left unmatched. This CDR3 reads CASSQDYTGTGNSPLHF. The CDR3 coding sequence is TGTGCCAGCAGCCAAGACTACACCGGGACAGGCAATTCACCCCTCCACTTT.

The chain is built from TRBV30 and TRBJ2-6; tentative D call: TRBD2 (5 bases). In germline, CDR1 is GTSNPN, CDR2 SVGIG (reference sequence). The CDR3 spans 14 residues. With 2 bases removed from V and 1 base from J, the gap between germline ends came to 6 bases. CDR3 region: CAWSRGSGANVLTF. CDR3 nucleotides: TGTGCCTGGAGTCGGGGATCTGGGGCCAACGTCCTGACTTTC. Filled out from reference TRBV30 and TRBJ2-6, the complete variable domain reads SQTIHQWPATLVQPVGSPLSLECTVEGTSNPNLYWYRQAAGRGLQLLFYSVGIGQISSEVPQNLSASRPQDRQFILSSKKLLLSDSGFYLCAWSRGSGANVLTFGAGSRLTVL.

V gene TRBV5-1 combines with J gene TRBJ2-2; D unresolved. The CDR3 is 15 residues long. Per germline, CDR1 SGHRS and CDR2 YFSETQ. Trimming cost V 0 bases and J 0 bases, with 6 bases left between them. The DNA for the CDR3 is TGCGCCAGCAGCTTGGAACAGACGAACACCGGGGAGCTGTTTTTT. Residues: CASSLEQTNTGELFF. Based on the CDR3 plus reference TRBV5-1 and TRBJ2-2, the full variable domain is KAGVTQTPRYLIKTRGQQVTLSCSPISGHRSVSWYQQTPGQGLQFLFEYFSETQRNKGNFPGRFSGRQFSNSRSEMNVSTLELGDSALYLCASSLEQTNTGELFFGEGSRLTVL.

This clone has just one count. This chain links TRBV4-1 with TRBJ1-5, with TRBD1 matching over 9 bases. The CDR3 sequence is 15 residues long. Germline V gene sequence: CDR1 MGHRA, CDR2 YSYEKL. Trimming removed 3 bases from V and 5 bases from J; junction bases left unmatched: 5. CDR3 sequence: CASSQGDRDYQPQHF. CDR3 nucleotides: TGCGCCAGCAGCCAGGGGGACAGGGATTATCAGCCCCAGCATTTT.

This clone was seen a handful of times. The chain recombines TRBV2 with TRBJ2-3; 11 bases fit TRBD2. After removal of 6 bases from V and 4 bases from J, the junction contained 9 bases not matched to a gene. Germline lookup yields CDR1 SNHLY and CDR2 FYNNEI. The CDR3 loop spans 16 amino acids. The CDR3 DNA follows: TGTGCCAGCAGCCCCCTAGCGGGGGGAATGGCAGATACGCAGTATTTT. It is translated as CASSPLAGGMADTQYF.

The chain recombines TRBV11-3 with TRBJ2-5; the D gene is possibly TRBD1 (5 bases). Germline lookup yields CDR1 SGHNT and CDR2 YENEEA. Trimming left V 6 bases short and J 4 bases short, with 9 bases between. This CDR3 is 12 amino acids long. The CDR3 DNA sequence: TGTGCCAGCAGTCCAGGGCGAGAGACCCAGTACTTC. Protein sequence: CASSPGRETQYF.

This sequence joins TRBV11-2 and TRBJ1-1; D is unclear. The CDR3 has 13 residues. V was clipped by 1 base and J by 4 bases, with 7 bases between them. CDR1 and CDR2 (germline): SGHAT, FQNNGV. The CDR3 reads CASSLGPGTEAFF. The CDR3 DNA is TGTGCCAGCAGCTTAGGTCCAGGCACTGAAGCTTTCTTT.

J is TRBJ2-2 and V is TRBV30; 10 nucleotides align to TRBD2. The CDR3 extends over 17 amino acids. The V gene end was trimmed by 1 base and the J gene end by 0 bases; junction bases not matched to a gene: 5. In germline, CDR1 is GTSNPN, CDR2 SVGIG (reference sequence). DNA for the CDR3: TGTGCCTGGAGTGGGCTAGCGGGGGTTGCGAACACCGGGGAGCTGTTTTTT. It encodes CAWSGLAGVANTGELFF. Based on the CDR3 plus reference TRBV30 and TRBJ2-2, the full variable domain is SQTIHQWPATLVQPVGSPLSLECTVEGTSNPNLYWYRQAAGRGLQLLFYSVGIGQISSEVPQNLSASRPQDRQFILSSKKLLLSDSGFYLCAWSGLAGVANTGELFFGEGSRLTVL.

The chain's CDR3 is CASSQDSGGPYEQYF. The CDR3 coding sequence is TGTGCCAGCTCACAAGACAGTGGGGGCCCCTACGAGCAGTACTTC. This chain uses TRBV18 with TRBJ2-7; D may be TRBD1 (6 bases). The CDR3 runs to 15 residues. V shed 4 bases and J shed 2 bases, with 15 bases lying between them. Germline V CDR1 and CDR2: KGHSH, LQKENI.

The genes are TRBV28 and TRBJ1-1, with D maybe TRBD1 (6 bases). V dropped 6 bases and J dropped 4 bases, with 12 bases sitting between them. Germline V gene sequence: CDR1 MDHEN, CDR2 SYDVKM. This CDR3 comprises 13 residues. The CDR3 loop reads CASRSNRATEAFF. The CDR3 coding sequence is TGTGCCAGCAGGTCTAACAGGGCCACTGAAGCTTTCTTT.

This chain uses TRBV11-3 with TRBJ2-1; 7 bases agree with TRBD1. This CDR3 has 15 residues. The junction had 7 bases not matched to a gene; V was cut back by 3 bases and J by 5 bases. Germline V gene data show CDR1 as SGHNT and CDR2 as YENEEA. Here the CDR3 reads CASSLGQGEHNEQFF. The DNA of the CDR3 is TGTGCCAGCAGCTTGGGGCAGGGGGAGCACAATGAGCAGTTCTTC. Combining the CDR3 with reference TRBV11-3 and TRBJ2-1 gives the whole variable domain EAGVVQSPRYKIIEKKQPVAFWCNPISGHNTLYWYLQNLGQGPELLIRYENEEAVDDSQLPKDRFSAERLKGVDSTLKIQPAELGDSAVYLCASSLGQGEHNEQFFGPGTRLTVL.

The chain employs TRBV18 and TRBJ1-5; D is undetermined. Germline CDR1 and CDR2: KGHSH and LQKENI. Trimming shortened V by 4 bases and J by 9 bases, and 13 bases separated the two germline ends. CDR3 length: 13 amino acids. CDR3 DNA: TGTGCCAGCTCACGCGAACAACTAGGGCCCCAGCATTTT. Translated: CASSREQLGPQHF.